This T cell receptor beta chain was observed in a study of vaccination effects on CD4 cells after COVID-19. Ahead of sequencing, the ViraFEST assay grew antigen-specific CD4+ T cells using viral peptide pools. CD4+ T cells were isolated after 10 days of culture. Each participant was administered two doses of either the BNT162b2 or the mRNA-1273 vaccine. Cultures got half-medium changes with IL-2 on days 3 and 7. In this sample, this clone turned up once. No antigen is known for it. Sequencing used immunoSEQ multiplex PCR; TCRdb keeps in-frame clones, though not all of them. The sample records some 69,000 clones, 74% being singletons. Unmatched junction bases numbered 10, after V lost 0 bases and J lost 8 bases. CDR1 and CDR2 (germline): SGDLS, YYNGEE. CDR3 size: 16 residues.

The specimen comprised CD4+ T cells from PBMCs cultured with HCoV-229E spike peptides, sampled after COVID-19 vaccination. The TCR was taken from a human donor who received a COVID-19 vaccine. This chain connects TRBV9 to TRBJ2-1; TRBD2 matches 8 bases. The CDR3 reads CASSVDVAGFWDEQFF. CDR3 sequence (DNA): TGTGCCAGCAGCGTAGATGTAGCGGGGTTTTGGGATGAGCAGTTCTTC.